This T cell receptor (beta chain) comes out of a study of T cells in localized non-small cell lung cancer. Study-wide results and caveats: In the blood, greater T cell density corresponded to longer overall survival. Adjacent uninvolved lung had the highest clonality, suggesting focused antigen responses. A single tumor region was sequenced, leaving heterogeneity possible. Of the top 100 tumor clones, median roughly 60 were in adjacent lung, around 28 among its top 100.

In regard to this clone: The antigen remains undetermined.

The CDR3 runs to 12 residues. Trimming pared 8 bases from V and 3 bases from J, leaving 10 bases between. Germline V gene lookup returns CDR1 LNHDA and CDR2 SQIVND (reference sequence). Profiled with immunoSEQ multiplex PCR; TCRdb holds only in-frame clones, not every one. The sample shows about 18,000 clones, around 83% of them seen only once. The sequence was obtained from a female donor at least 60 years old with stage I lung adenocarcinoma. This material consisted of peripheral blood, taken before any cancer treatment. The chain employs TRBV19 and TRBJ1-1; D is uncertain. This CDR3 is CASGNRDTEAFF. Here the CDR3 DNA reads TGTGCCAGTGGTAACCGGGACACTGAAGCTTTCTTT.